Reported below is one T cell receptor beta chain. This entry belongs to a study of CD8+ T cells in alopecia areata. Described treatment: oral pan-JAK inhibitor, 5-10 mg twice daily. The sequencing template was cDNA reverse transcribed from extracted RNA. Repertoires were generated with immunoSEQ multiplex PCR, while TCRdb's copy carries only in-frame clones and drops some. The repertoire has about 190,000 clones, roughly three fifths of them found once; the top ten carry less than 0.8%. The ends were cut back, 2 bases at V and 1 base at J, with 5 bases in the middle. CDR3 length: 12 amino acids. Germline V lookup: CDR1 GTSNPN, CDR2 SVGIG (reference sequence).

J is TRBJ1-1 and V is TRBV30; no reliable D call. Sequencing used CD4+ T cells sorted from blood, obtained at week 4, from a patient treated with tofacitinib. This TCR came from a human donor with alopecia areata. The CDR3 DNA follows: TGTGCCTGGAGTCAGCAGAACACTGAAGCTTTCTTT. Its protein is CAWSQQNTEAFF.